This TCR beta chain came from a study of cytomegalovirus exposure and HLA in healthy donors. Study information: Of the donors genotyped, approximately 400 in all, over 80% fell in the Caucasian-associated ancestry cluster. Study results and caveats: Investigators reported fewer than 200 TCR beta chains as tied to cytomegalovirus. Later analysis identified several of the most significant clusters that appeared linked to common viral pathogens. Most of the TCR beta V segments (in an earlier analysis) were productive either about 87% or about 30% of the time.

Trimming removed 5 bases from V and 0 bases from J, with 8 bases in between. CDR1 is LNHDA and CDR2 is SQIVND in the germline V gene (reference sequence). This CDR3 has 14 amino acids. The PCR ran on 60 Vbeta and 13 Jbeta primers. Profiled with immunoSEQ multiplex PCR; TCRdb holds only in-frame clones, not every one. The sample yields about 210,000 clones, roughly 80% seen once. As for this clone: Its antigen is still unknown.

The material sequenced was PBMCs. The source is a middle-aged man in good health and CMV-seropositive. The J gene is TRBJ1-5, the V gene TRBV19; D remains ambiguous. Here the CDR3 reads CASSPQDSNQPQHF. DNA of the CDR3: TGTGCCAGTAGTCCCCAGGATAGCAATCAGCCCCAGCATTTT.